This T cell receptor (beta chain) comes out of a study of blood T cell repertoires in COVID-19. Assay: immunoSEQ multiplex PCR; the TCRdb copy retains only in-frame clones and omits some. The data contain fewer than 200,000 clones, around 81% of them singletons. V lost 4 bases and J 3 bases, leaving 12 bases between the germline ends. This CDR3 spans 15 amino acids. CDR1 is LNHDA and CDR2 is SQIVND in the germline V gene (reference sequence). This TCR was recovered from a woman aged 80 or over with COVID-19, enrolled during active disease. The V gene is TRBV19, the J gene TRBJ1-4, with D tentatively TRBD1 (5 bases). Sequencing was done on a sample of peripheral blood. The CDR3 sequence: CASSRSGGANEKLFF. In DNA form, the CDR3 reads TGTGCCAGTAGTAGGTCGGGGGGAGCTAATGAAAAACTGTTTTTT.